This T cell receptor beta chain was profiled in a study of blood T cell repertoires in COVID-19. J gave up 10 bases and V 1 base, and 1 base lay outside the gene matches. Germline V CDR1 and CDR2: LGHDT, YNNKEL (reference sequence). This CDR3 spans 13 amino acids. Sequencing used immunoSEQ multiplex PCR; TCRdb keeps in-frame clones, though not all of them. The table records about 140,000 clones, more than 65% of them present only once. This clonotype was sampled from a woman aged 55-70 years with acute or convalescent COVID-19. The sequencing input was peripheral blood. This sequence joins TRBV3-1 (or the pseudogene TRBV3-2) and TRBJ1-1, with 12 bases lining up with TRBD1. The CDR3 loop is CASSQGGQGAAFF. CDR3 DNA sequence: TGTGCCAGCAGCCAAGGGGGACAGGGGGCAGCTTTCTTT.